This T cell receptor beta chain originates from a study of technical replicates of blood from a handful of donors. Produced via immunoSEQ multiplex PCR; TCRdb's table is partial and in-frame only. The sample records tens of thousands of clones, around 97% being singletons. V gave up 8 bases and J gave up 6 bases, with 11 bases separating them. The CDR3 spans 11 residues. CDR1 MNHNS and CDR2 SASEGT come from the germline V gene. This chain joins TRBV6-1 and TRBJ2-7; a weak D match, TRBD1 (6 bases). The sample was T cells isolated from PBMCs. This receptor was identified in a human donor in good health. CDR3 amino acids: CASDRSREQYF. CDR3 in DNA: TGTGCCAGCGACAGGTCACGCGAGCAGTACTTC.